Listed below are T cell receptor beta chains from one sample, sequenced in a study of CD8+CD57+ T cells in acquired aplastic anemia. From the reads, TCRdb called clonotypes with MiXCR, one entry per CDR3 protein. The table records about 120,000 distinct CDR3 sequences, roughly 55% of them present only once. Sequencing was done on a sample of sorted CD4+, CD8+, or CD8+CD57+ T cells (not recorded which) from PBMCs. Every receptor here comes from a human donor with aplastic anemia. The CDR3 runs from the conserved cysteine through the conserved F or W. D genes are given only for firm matches. Not all rows give a size; the values are once, few, many and, for expanded clones, a class.

j_call v_call clone_size d_call cdr3_nt cdr3_aa
TRBJ2-6 TRBV2 . . TGTGCCAGCAGTGAAAATTTCGGGGCCAACGTCCTGACTTTC CASSENFGANVLTF
TRBJ2-1 TRBV13 many TRBD2 TGTGCCAGCAGCTCGCTGGGACTAGCGGGGAACAATGAGCAGTTCTTC CASSSLGLAGNNEQFF
TRBJ2-3 TRBV7-2 . TRBD1 TGTGCCAGCAGCTTAGCGACAGGGGTAGATACGCAGTATTTT CASSLATGVDTQYF
TRBJ1-3 TRBV7-3 . . TGTGCCAGCAGCCCCGTCCCTGGAAACACCATATATTTT CASSPVPGNTIYF
TRBJ2-5 TRBV20-1 . TRBD1 TGCAGTGCTAGAATGGGACAGGGGGGAGAGACCCAGTACTTC CSARMGQGGETQYF
TRBJ2-7 TRBV20-1 . . TGCAGTGCTACGAAACAGGGAAGTAATATCTACGAGCAGTACTTC CSATKQGSNIYEQYF
TRBJ1-1 TRBV19 . . TGTGCCAGTAGTATAGGGGGGGAGAGGACTGAAGCTTTCTTT CASSIGGERTEAFF
TRBJ2-2 TRBV7-9 many . TGTGCCAGCAGCTTAATGGGGACCGGGGAGCTGTTTTTT CASSLMGTGELFF
TRBJ2-7 TRBV7-9 few . TGTGCCAGCAGGAGCACAGGGTACGAGCAGTACTTC CASRSTGYEQYF
TRBJ2-7 TRBV14 . . TGTGCCAGCAGCCAAACACACTGGGAGCAGTACTTC CASSQTHWEQYF
TRBJ2-6 TRBV19 . . TGTGCCAGTATCGACAGGGCCTGTGGGGGGGCCAACGTCCCGACTTTC CASIDRACGGANVPTF
TRBJ1-6 TRBV19 . TRBD1 TGTGCCAGTAGTATGGAGGACAGGGTTTCACCCCTCCACTTT CASSMEDRVSPLHF
TRBJ2-1 TRBV6-1 . . TGTGCCAGCAGTGAAGGGGGCGGGTTCTCCTACAATGAGCAGTTCTTC CASSEGGGFSYNEQFF
TRBJ1-4 TRBV29-1 . TRBD1 TGCAGCGTCGCCGGGACAGGGGGAGAAAAACTGTTTTTT CSVAGTGGEKLFF
TRBJ2-1 TRBV7-8 few . TGTGCCAGCAGCTTAGGGGCAGCCTTCAATGAGCAGTTCTTC CASSLGAAFNEQFF
TRBJ1-6 TRBV7-9 many TRBD1 TGTGCCAGCAGATCGGGACAGATCTATTCACCCCTCCACTTT CASRSGQIYSPLHF
TRBJ2-1 TRBV15 . . TGTGCCACCAGCAGAGAAATTCTTCTAGGCCGCAATGAGCAGTTCTTC CATSREILLGRNEQFF
TRBJ1-1 TRBV29-1 once . TGCAGCGTTGGGTCCGGGTCCTCGAACACTGAAGCTTTCTTT CSVGSGSSNTEAFF
TRBJ1-2 TRBV7-2 once . TGTGCCAGCAGCTCCGTGTCCTATGGCTACACCTTC CASSSVSYGYTF
TRBJ2-3 TRBV24-1 many . TGTGCCACCAGTGACCAGAACCCGGATACGCAGTATTTT CATSDQNPDTQYF
TRBJ2-2 TRBV29-1 . . TGCAGCGTGGAACCTCGTGCCGGGGAGCTGTTTTTT CSVEPRAGELFF
TRBJ2-3 TRBV11-2 many TRBD1 TGTGCCAGCAGCTTAGAGACATGGGACAGGGGGCTCTTCACAGATACGCAGTATTTT CASSLETWDRGLFTDTQYF
TRBJ2-7 TRBV20-1 . . TGCAGTGCTAATCATAGGGGGGGCTACGAGCAGTACTTC CSANHRGGYEQYF
TRBJ1-2 TRBV15 many TRBD1 TGTGCCACCAGCAGAGGTACAGGGGTGAACTATGGCTACACCTTC CATSRGTGVNYGYTF
TRBJ2-3 TRBV7-8 . . TGTGCCAGCACCCTCGGGCTCACAGATACGCAGTATTTT CASTLGLTDTQYF
TRBJ2-5 TRBV5-1 . . TGCGCCAGCAGCTTGGGAAGCGGAACCCGTCAAGAGACCCAGTACTTC CASSLGSGTRQETQYF
TRBJ2-7 TRBV24-1 once TRBD2 TGTGCCACCAGTGAGACTAGCGGGCCTAACGAGCAGTACTTC CATSETSGPNEQYF
TRBJ2-7 TRBV27 many . TGTGCCAGCAGTCCCCGCCCAGGTTACGAGCAGTACTTC CASSPRPGYEQYF
TRBJ1-6 TRBV5-8 . . TGTGCCAGCAGCTTTCGGGGTGATTCACCCCTCCACTTT CASSFRGDSPLHF
TRBJ2-7 TRBV7-6 . . TGTGCCAGCAGTTTTTATGGGGCCGAGCAGTACTTC CASSFYGAEQYF
TRBJ2-5 TRBV2 . . TGTGCCAGCAGTGGAATAGAGACCCAGTACTTC CASSGIETQYF